These 9 T cell receptor beta chains were sequenced from one sample in a study of blood T cell repertoires in COVID-19. Produced via immunoSEQ multiplex PCR; TCRdb's table is partial and in-frame only. Seen here are tens of thousands of clones, 65% to 85% observed once, and the top ten hold more than 4.5%. The sequenced sample was peripheral blood. These receptors originate from a woman of 80 years or more with active or convalescent COVID-19.

The chain uses TRBV6-2 or TRBV6-3 and TRBJ2-5, with 9 positions matching TRBD2. This CDR3 has 14 amino acids. CDR1 and CDR2 from the germline V gene are MNHEY and SVGEGT. V shed 5 bases, J shed 13 bases, and the junction held 14 bases outside the gene matches. CDR3 in amino acids: CASSRGALAGLLYF. The CDR3 nucleotides are TGTGCCAGCAGTCGGGGGGCGCTAGCGGGGTTGTTGTACTTC.

This chain joins TRBV5-1 and TRBJ2-7, with TRBD2 matching over 10 bases. With V trimmed by 4 bases and J by 2 bases, 9 bases remained unmatched. CDR1 is SGHRS, CDR2 YFSETQ, per germline. The CDR3 sequence is 16 residues long. The CDR3: CASSPLPSGRAYEQYF. In DNA form, the CDR3 reads TGCGCCAGCAGCCCACTCCCCAGCGGGAGGGCCTACGAGCAGTACTTC.

The rearrangement uses TRBV12-3 or TRBV12-4 and TRBJ1-1; 8 bases line up with TRBD1. This CDR3 has 13 residues. V dropped 6 bases and J dropped 10; count of bases not matched to a gene: 10. DNA for the CDR3: TGTGCCAGCAGCCTTTCGGACAGGGTAGCAGCTTTCTTT. It codes for CASSLSDRVAAFF.

The J gene is TRBJ2-1, the V gene TRBV28; the match to TRBD1 covers 10 bases. The ends lost 2 bases at V and 6 bases at J; junction bases unmatched: 7. The CDR3 extends over 16 amino acids. Per the germline V gene, CDR1 is MDHEN and CDR2 is SYDVKM. CDR3 amino acids: CASSLAPGQGSNEQFF. In DNA form, the CDR3 reads TGTGCCAGCAGTTTAGCCCCGGGACAGGGGTCCAATGAGCAGTTCTTC.

The chain joins TRBV19 to TRBJ1-4, with 7 bases fitting TRBD1. V was pared by 7 bases and J by 3 bases, with 14 bases of the junction left unmatched. The CDR3 runs 17 residues. The germline V gene encodes CDR1 LNHDA and CDR2 SQIVND (reference sequence). CDR3 nucleotides: TGTGCCAGTACCTCGGCAGTCAGGGGGAGGTCTAATGAAAAACTGTTTTTT. This sequence encodes CASTSAVRGRSNEKLFF.

This rearrangement joins TRBV7-3 to TRBJ2-2; possibly TRBD2 for D (6 bases). This CDR3 contains 15 residues. The germline CDR1 and CDR2 sequences are SGHTA and FQGTGA. V was pared by 3 bases and J by 2 bases, with 10 bases between. DNA for the CDR3: TGTGCCAGCAGCTTGGGCGGGGCTAACACCGGGGAGCTGTTTTTT. This sequence encodes CASSLGGANTGELFF.

This chain joins TRBV6-5 and TRBJ2-3; a possible D gene is TRBD1 (6 bases). Germline CDR1 and CDR2: MNHEY and SVGAGI. The CDR3 consists of 16 residues. The ends were cut back, 0 bases at V and 0 bases at J, with 10 bases in the middle. The CDR3: CASSYSTGSSTDTQYF. DNA for the CDR3: TGTGCCAGCAGTTACTCTACAGGGTCTAGCACAGATACGCAGTATTTT.

The rearrangement links TRBV5-8 to TRBJ2-7, with D possibly TRBD1 on 8 matching bases. The germline V gene encodes CDR1 SGHTS and CDR2 YDEGEE. This CDR3 region has 14 residues. V was trimmed by 5 bases and J by 2 bases, leaving 14 bases between them. CDR3 nucleotides: TGTGCCAGCAGAAAACAGGGGGGGGCCTACGAGCAGTACTTC. Residues: CASRKQGGAYEQYF. Together with reference TRBV5-8 and TRBJ2-7, the CDR3 gives the full variable domain: EAGVTQSPTHLIKTRGQQATLRCSPISGHTSVYWYQQALGLGLQFLLWYDEGEERNRGNFPPRFSGRQFPNYSSELNVNALELEDSALYLCASRKQGGAYEQYFGPGTRLTVT.

The V and J genes are TRBV4-1 and TRBJ2-7, with D possibly matching TRBD1 (5 bases). Germline V gives CDR1 MGHRA, CDR2 YSYEKL. The V gene lost 4 bases and the J gene lost 3 bases, with 10 bases spanning the gap. CDR3 length: 13 amino acids. The CDR3 coding sequence is TGCGCCAGCAGCCCCAGGGTGAGCTACGAGCAGTACTTC. It translates to CASSPRVSYEQYF.